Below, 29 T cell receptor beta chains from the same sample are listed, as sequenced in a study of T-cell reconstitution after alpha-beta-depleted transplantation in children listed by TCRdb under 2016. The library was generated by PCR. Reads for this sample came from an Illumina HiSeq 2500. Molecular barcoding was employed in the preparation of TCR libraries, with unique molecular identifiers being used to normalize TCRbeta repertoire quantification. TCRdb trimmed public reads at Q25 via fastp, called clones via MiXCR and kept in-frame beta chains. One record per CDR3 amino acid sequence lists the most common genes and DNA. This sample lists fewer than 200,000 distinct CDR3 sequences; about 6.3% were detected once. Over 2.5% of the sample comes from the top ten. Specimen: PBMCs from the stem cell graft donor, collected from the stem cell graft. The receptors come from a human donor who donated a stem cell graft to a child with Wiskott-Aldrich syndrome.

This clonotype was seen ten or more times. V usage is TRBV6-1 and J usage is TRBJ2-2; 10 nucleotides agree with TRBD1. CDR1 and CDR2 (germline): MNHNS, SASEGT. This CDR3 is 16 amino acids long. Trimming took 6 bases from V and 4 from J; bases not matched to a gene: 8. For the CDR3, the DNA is TGTGCCAGCAGGCTGGGACAGGGGTTTTTCACCGGGGAGCTGTTTTTT. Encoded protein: CASRLGQGFFTGELFF.

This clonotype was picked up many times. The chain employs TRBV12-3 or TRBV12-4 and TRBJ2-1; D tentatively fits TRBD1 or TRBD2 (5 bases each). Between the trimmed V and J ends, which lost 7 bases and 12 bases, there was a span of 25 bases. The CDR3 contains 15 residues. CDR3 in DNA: TGTGCCAGCACTTCTATGGCCGGGACCTCGAGGGGGCAGTTCTTC. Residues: CASTSMAGTSRGQFF.

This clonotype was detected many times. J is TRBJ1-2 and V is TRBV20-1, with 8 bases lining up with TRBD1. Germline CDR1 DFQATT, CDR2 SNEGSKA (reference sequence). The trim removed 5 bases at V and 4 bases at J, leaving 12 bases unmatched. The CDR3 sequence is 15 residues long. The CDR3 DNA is TGCAGTGCTCCCCGGCGGACAGGGAAGGCCTATGGCTACACCTTC. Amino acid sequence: CSAPRRTGKAYGYTF.

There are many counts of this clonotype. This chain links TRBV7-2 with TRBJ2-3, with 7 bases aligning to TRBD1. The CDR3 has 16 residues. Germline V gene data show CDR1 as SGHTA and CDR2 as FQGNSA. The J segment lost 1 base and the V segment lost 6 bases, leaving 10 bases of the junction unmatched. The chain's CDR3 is CASSFLPGQRTDTQYF. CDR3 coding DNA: TGTGCCAGCAGTTTCCTCCCGGGACAGCGCACAGATACGCAGTATTTT.

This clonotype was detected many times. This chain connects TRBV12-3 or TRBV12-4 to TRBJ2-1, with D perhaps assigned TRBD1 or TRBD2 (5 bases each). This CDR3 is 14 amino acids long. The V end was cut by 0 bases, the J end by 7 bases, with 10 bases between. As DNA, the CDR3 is TGTGCCAGCAGTTTAGCGAGAGGGGTAAATGAGCAGTTCTTC. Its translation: CASSLARGVNEQFF.

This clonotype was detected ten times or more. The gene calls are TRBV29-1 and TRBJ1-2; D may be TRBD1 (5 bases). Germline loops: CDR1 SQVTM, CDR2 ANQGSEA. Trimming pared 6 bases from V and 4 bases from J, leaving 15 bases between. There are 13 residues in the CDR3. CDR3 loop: CSVGTERGYGYTF. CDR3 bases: TGCAGCGTAGGGACCGAAAGGGGCTATGGCTACACCTTC.

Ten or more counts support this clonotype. The CDR3 loop reads CASKYTGVTYTEAFF. The CDR3 nucleotides are TGTGCCAGCAAGTATACGGGGGTCACTTACACTGAAGCTTTCTTT. The J gene is TRBJ1-1, the V gene TRBV27; a weak D match, TRBD1 (5 bases). The V and J ends lost 7 bases and 3 bases respectively, with 18 bases between them. The germline V gene encodes CDR1 MNHEY and CDR2 SMNVEV (reference sequence). There are 15 residues in the CDR3.

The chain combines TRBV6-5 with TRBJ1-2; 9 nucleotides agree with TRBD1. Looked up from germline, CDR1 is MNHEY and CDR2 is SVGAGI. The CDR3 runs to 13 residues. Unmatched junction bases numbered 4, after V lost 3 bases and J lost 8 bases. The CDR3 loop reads CASSYGQGFGYTF. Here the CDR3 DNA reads TGTGCCAGCAGTTATGGACAGGGGTTCGGCTACACCTTC.

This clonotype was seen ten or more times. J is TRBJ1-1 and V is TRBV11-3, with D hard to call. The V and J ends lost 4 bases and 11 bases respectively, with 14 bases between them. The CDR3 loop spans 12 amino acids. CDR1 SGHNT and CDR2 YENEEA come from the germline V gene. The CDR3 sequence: CASSSGQVEAFF. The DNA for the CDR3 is TGTGCCAGCAGCTCCGGTCAGGTGGAGGCTTTCTTT. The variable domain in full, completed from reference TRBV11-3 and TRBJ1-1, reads EAGVVQSPRYKIIEKKQPVAFWCNPISGHNTLYWYLQNLGQGPELLIRYENEEAVDDSQLPKDRFSAERLKGVDSTLKIQPAELGDSAVYLCASSSGQVEAFFGQGTRLTVV.

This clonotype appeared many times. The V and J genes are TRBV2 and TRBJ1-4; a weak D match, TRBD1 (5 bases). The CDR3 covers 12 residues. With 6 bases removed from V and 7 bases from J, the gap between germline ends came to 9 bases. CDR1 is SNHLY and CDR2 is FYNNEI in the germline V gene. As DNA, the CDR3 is TGTGCCAGCAGGGGGACGGGTGAAAAACTGTTTTTT. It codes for CASRGTGEKLFF.

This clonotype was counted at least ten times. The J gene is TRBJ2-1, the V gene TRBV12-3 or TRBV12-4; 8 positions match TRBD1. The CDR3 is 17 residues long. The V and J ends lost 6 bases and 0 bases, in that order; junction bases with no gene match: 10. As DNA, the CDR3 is TGTGCCAGCAGACCTCTAACCGGGACAGGCTCCTACAATGAGCAGTTCTTC. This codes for CASRPLTGTGSYNEQFF.

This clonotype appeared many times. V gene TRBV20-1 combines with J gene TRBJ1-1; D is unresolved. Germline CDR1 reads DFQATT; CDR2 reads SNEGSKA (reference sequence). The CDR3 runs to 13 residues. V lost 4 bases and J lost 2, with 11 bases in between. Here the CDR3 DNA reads TGCAGTGCTAAACAAGGAAAAAACACTGAAGCTTTCTTT. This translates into CSAKQGKNTEAFF.

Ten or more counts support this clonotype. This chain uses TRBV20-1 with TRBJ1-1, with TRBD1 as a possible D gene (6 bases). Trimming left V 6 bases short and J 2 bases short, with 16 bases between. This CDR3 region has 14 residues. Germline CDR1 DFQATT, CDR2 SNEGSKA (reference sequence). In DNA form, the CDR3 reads TGCAGTGCGAAGCACAGGGATGGAAACACTGAAGCTTTCTTT. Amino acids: CSAKHRDGNTEAFF.

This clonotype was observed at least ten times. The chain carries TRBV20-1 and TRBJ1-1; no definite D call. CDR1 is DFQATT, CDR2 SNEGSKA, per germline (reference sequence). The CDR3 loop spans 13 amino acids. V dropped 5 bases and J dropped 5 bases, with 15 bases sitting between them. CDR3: CSAEDLKRTEAFF. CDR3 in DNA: TGCAGTGCTGAAGACCTTAAAAGGACTGAAGCTTTCTTT.

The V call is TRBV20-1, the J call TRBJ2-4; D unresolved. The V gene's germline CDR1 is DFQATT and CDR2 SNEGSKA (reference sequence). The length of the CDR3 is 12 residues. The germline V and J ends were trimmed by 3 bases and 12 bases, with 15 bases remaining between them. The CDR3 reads CSASPGAADQYF. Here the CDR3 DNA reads TGCAGTGCTAGCCCGGGCGCAGCAGATCAGTACTTC.

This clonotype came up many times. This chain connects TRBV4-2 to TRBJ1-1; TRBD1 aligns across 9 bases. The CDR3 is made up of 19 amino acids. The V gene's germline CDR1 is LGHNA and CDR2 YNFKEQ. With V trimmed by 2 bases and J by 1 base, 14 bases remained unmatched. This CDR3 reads CASSQFTPGQGTKNTEAFF. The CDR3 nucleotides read TGTGCCAGCAGCCAATTCACACCGGGACAGGGCACTAAGAACACTGAAGCTTTCTTT.

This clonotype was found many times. CDR3 DNA sequence: TGCGCCAGCTATGGTGGGGGTAGCAGCAGCTCCTACAATGAGCAGTTCTTC. As protein: CASYGGGSSSSYNEQFF. The V gene is TRBV5-1, the J gene TRBJ2-1; D tentatively fits TRBD1 or TRBD2 (5 bases each). Germline CDR1 reads SGHRS; CDR2 reads YFSETQ. The CDR3 is made up of 17 amino acids. V was clipped by 7 bases and J by 0 bases, with 20 bases between them.

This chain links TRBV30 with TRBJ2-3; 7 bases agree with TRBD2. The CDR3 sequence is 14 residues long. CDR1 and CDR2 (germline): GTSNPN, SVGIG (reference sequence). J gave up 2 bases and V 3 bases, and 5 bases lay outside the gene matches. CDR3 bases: TGTGCCTGGAGCAGTAGCGGGCACACAGATACGCAGTATTTT. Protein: CAWSSSGHTDTQYF.

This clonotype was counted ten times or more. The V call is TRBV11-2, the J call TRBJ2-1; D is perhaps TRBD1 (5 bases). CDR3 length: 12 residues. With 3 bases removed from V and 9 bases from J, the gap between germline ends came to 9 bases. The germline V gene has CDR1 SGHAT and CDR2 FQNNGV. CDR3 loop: CASSFGASEQFF. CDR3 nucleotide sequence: TGTGCCAGCAGCTTTGGGGCGAGTGAGCAGTTCTTC. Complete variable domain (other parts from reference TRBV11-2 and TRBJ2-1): EAGVAQSPRYKIIEKRQSVAFWCNPISGHATLYWYQQILGQGPKLLIQFQNNGVVDDSQLPKDRFSAERLKGVDSTLKIQPAKLEDSAVYLCASSFGASEQFFGPGTRLTVL.

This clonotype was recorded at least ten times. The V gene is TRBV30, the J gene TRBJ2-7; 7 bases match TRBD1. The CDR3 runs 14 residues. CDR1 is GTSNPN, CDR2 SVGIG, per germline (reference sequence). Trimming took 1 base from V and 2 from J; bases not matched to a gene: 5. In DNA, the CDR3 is TGTGCCTGGAGTGCAGGGGGTTTGCCCTACGAGCAGTACTTC. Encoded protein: CAWSAGGLPYEQYF. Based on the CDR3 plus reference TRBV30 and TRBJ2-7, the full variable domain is SQTIHQWPATLVQPVGSPLSLECTVEGTSNPNLYWYRQAAGRGLQLLFYSVGIGQISSEVPQNLSASRPQDRQFILSSKKLLLSDSGFYLCAWSAGGLPYEQYFGPGTRLTVT.

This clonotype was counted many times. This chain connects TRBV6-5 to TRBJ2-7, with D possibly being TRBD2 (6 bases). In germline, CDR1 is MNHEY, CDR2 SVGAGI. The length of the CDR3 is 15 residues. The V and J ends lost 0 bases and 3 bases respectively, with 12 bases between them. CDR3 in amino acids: CASSYSPQGGYEQYF. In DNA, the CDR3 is TGTGCCAGCAGTTACTCGCCCCAGGGAGGCTACGAGCAGTACTTC.

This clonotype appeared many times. CDR3 protein: CASSLGRASGGTDTQYF. The CDR3 coding sequence is TGTGCCAGCAGTTTAGGTCGGGCTAGCGGGGGCACAGATACGCAGTATTTT. This chain uses TRBV27 with TRBJ2-3, with TRBD2 matching 9 bases. The CDR3 is 17 residues long. With 2 bases clipped from V and 1 base from J, the junction kept 7 bases outside the gene matches. CDR1 and CDR2 (germline): MNHEY, SMNVEV (reference sequence).

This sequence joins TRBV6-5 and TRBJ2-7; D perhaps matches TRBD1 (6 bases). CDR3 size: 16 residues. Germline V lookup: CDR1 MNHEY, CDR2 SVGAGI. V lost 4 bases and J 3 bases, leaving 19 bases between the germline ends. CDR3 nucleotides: TGTGCCAGCAGTTCATACAGGGAGACTCATCACTACGAGCAGTACTTC. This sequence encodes CASSSYRETHHYEQYF.

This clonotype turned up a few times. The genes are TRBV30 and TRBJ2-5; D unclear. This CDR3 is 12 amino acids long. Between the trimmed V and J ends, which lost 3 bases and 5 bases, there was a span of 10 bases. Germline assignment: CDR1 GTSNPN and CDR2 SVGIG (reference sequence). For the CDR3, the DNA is TGTGCCTGGAGCCCTACGGCGGAGACCCAGTACTTC. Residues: CAWSPTAETQYF.

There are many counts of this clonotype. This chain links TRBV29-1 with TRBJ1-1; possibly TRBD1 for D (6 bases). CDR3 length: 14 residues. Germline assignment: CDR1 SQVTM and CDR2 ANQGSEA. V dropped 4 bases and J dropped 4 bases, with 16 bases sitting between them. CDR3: CSVATYRDPTEAFF. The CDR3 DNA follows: TGCAGCGTTGCTACTTACAGGGATCCCACTGAAGCTTTCTTT.

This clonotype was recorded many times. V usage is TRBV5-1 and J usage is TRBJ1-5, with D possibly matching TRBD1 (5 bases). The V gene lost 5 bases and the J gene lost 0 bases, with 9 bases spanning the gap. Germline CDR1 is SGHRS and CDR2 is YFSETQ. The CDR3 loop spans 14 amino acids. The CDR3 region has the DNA TGCGCCAGCAGAAAAGGGGATAGCAATCAGCCCCAGCATTTT. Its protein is CASRKGDSNQPQHF.

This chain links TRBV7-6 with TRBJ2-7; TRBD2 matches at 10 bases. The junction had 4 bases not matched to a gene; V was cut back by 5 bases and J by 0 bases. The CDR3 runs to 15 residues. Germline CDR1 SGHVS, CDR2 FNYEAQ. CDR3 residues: CASSPTSGASYEQYF. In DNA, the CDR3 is TGTGCCAGCAGCCCTACTAGCGGGGCCTCCTACGAGCAGTACTTC.

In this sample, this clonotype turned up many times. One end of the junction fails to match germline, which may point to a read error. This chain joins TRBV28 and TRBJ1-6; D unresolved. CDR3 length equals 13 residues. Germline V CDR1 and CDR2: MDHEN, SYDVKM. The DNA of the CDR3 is TGTGCCAGCTCACCCCCCGGGCATTCGCCCCTCCACTTT. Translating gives CASSPPGHSPLHF.

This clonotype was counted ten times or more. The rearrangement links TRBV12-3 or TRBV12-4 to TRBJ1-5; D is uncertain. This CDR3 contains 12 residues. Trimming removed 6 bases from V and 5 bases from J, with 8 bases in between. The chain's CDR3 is CASRPRDQPQHF. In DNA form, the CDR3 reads TGTGCCAGCAGGCCGAGGGATCAGCCCCAGCATTTT.